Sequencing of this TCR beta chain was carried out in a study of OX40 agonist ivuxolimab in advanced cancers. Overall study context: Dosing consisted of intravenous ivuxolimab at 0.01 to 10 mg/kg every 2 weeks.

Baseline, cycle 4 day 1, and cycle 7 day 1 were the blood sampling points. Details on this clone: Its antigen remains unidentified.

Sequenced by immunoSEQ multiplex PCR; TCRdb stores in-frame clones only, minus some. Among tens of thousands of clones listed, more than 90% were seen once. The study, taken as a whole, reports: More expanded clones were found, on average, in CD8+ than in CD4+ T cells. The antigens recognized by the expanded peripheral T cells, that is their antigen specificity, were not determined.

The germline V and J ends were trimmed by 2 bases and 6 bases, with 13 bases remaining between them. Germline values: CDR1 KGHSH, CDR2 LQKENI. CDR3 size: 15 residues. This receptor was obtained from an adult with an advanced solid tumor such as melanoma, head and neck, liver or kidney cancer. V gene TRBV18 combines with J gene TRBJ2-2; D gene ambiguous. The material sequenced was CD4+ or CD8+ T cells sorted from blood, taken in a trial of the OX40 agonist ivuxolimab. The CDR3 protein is CASSPGILKAGELFF. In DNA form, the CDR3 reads TGTGCCAGCTCACCAGGGATATTGAAAGCCGGGGAGCTGTTTTTT.